A selection of T cell receptor beta chains follows, all from one sample in a study of long-term antiretroviral therapy in people with HIV. Only in-frame clones appear in the TCRdb table, and some are missing; sequencing was by immunoSEQ multiplex PCR. This sample has 7,500 to 10,000 clones, with about four fifths found just once. The sample was unsorted PBMCs, taken 0.3 years before starting antiretroviral therapy. The source is a man aged 25-40 years with HIV. Each CDR3 is given with its conserved first and last residue. The order of the fields is J gene, V gene, CDR3 length, D gene, clone size, CDR3 protein, CDR3 DNA. A D gene is named only where the DNA matches it firmly. A clone size is listed for some rows: how often the clone was seen (once, few, many), or a class if it is expanded.

j_gene: TRBJ2-7; v_gene: TRBV27; len: 15; d_gene: TRBD1; abundance: NA; CDR3aa: CASSSGQGVSYEQYF; CDR3nt: TGTGCCAGCAGTTCGGGACAGGGGGTCTCCTACGAGCAGTACTTC
j_gene: TRBJ2-7; v_gene: TRBV28; len: 14; d_gene: TRBD2; abundance: NA; CDR3aa: CASSPRTSGYEQYF; CDR3nt: TGTGCCAGCAGTCCCCGGACTAGCGGTTACGAGCAGTACTTC
j_gene: TRBJ2-4; v_gene: TRBV27; len: 20; d_gene: TRBD2; abundance: NA; CDR3aa: CASSSLPSWTSGLAKNIQYF; CDR3nt: TGTGCCAGCAGTTCTCTGCCCTCTTGGACTAGCGGCCTAGCCAAAAACATTCAGTACTTC
j_gene: TRBJ1-1; v_gene: TRBV10-1; len: 15; d_gene: TRBD1; abundance: NA; CDR3aa: CASSESQGASTEAFF; CDR3nt: TGCGCCAGCAGTGAGTCACAGGGGGCGAGCACTGAAGCTTTCTTT
j_gene: TRBJ2-7; v_gene: TRBV28; len: 12; d_gene: NA; abundance: NA; CDR3aa: CASSRQGTEQYF; CDR3nt: TGTGCCAGCAGTCGTCAGGGTACCGAGCAGTACTTC
j_gene: TRBJ2-7; v_gene: TRBV19; len: 12; d_gene: NA; abundance: NA; CDR3aa: CASSMPPYEQYF; CDR3nt: TGTGCCAGTAGTATGCCACCCTACGAGCAGTACTTC
j_gene: TRBJ1-2; v_gene: TRBV7-2; len: 13; d_gene: NA; abundance: NA; CDR3aa: CASSRGGGYGYTF; CDR3nt: TGTGCCAGCAGCCGAGGAGGGGGCTATGGCTACACCTTC
j_gene: TRBJ2-2; v_gene: TRBV9; len: 14; d_gene: NA; abundance: NA; CDR3aa: CASSASGPAGELFF; CDR3nt: TGTGCCAGCAGCGCCTCGGGACCCGCCGGGGAGCTGTTTTTT
j_gene: TRBJ1-5; v_gene: TRBV6-5; len: 12; d_gene: NA; abundance: NA; CDR3aa: CASGRVDQPQHF; CDR3nt: TGTGCCAGCGGTAGGGTTGATCAGCCCCAGCATTTT
j_gene: TRBJ2-4; v_gene: TRBV27; len: 14; d_gene: NA; abundance: once; CDR3aa: CASSSNRQRDIQYF; CDR3nt: TGTGCCAGCAGTTCCAATAGACAGAGGGACATTCAGTACTTC
j_gene: TRBJ2-1; v_gene: TRBV7-7; len: 15; d_gene: TRBD2; abundance: NA; CDR3aa: CASSRGLAGGNEQFF; CDR3nt: TGTGCTAGCAGCAGGGGACTAGCGGGTGGGAATGAGCAGTTCTTC
j_gene: TRBJ2-3; v_gene: TRBV2; len: 16; d_gene: TRBD2; abundance: once; CDR3aa: CASRREAGVDTDTQYF; CDR3nt: TGTGCCAGCAGAAGAGAAGCGGGAGTCGATACAGATACGCAGTATTTT
j_gene: TRBJ1-1; v_gene: TRBV2; len: 13; d_gene: NA; abundance: NA; CDR3aa: CASREALNTEAFF; CDR3nt: TGTGCCAGCAGGGAGGCCTTGAACACTGAAGCTTTCTTT
j_gene: TRBJ1-2; v_gene: TRBV28; len: 15; d_gene: TRBD1; abundance: NA; CDR3aa: CASSFRGQGLYGYTF; CDR3nt: TGTGCCAGCAGTTTTAGGGGACAGGGGTTATATGGCTACACCTTC
j_gene: TRBJ2-7; v_gene: TRBV7-9; len: 13; d_gene: NA; abundance: NA; CDR3aa: CASSHGETYEQYF; CDR3nt: TGTGCCAGCAGTCACGGGGAGACCTACGAGCAGTACTTC
j_gene: TRBJ2-1; v_gene: TRBV4-3; len: 15; d_gene: TRBD2; abundance: once; CDR3aa: CASSQDSRGAYEQFF; CDR3nt: TGCGCCAGCAGCCAAGATTCGCGGGGGGCTTATGAGCAGTTCTTC
j_gene: TRBJ2-1; v_gene: TRBV5-4; len: 10; d_gene: NA; abundance: NA; CDR3aa: CAAGDNEQFF; CDR3nt: TGTGCCGCTGGAGACAATGAGCAGTTCTTC
j_gene: TRBJ2-2; v_gene: TRBV10-3; len: 14; d_gene: NA; abundance: NA; CDR3aa: CAISEGSLTGELFF; CDR3nt: TGTGCCATCAGTGAAGGTTCTCTGACCGGGGAGCTGTTTTTT
j_gene: TRBJ2-7; v_gene: TRBV9; len: 15; d_gene: TRBD2; abundance: NA; CDR3aa: CASSVGTSRAYEQYF; CDR3nt: TGTGCCAGCAGCGTAGGGACTAGCCGTGCCTACGAGCAGTACTTC
j_gene: TRBJ2-2; v_gene: TRBV28; len: 15; d_gene: TRBD1; abundance: NA; CDR3aa: CASSFRDRHTGELFF; CDR3nt: TGTGCCAGCAGTTTCCGGGACAGACACACCGGGGAGCTGTTTTTT
j_gene: TRBJ2-7; v_gene: TRBV19; len: 12; d_gene: TRBD1; abundance: once; CDR3aa: CASRDRGYEQYF; CDR3nt: TGTGCCAGTAGGGACAGGGGGTACGAGCAGTACTTC
j_gene: TRBJ1-2; v_gene: TRBV5-1; len: 16; d_gene: TRBD1; abundance: NA; CDR3aa: CASSLAGQGLNYGYTF; CDR3nt: TGCGCCAGCAGCTTGGCGGGACAGGGATTGAACTATGGCTACACCTTC
j_gene: TRBJ2-7; v_gene: TRBV30; len: 15; d_gene: NA; abundance: NA; CDR3aa: CAWSGTTADSYEQYF; CDR3nt: TGTGCCTGGAGCGGCACAACAGCAGACTCCTACGAGCAGTACTTC
j_gene: TRBJ2-3; v_gene: TRBV4-1; len: 14; d_gene: TRBD1; abundance: NA; CDR3aa: CASTRGGAMDTQYF; CDR3nt: TGCGCCTCCACGCGAGGGGGCGCGATGGATACGCAGTATTTT
j_gene: TRBJ2-5; v_gene: TRBV6-6; len: 13; d_gene: TRBD2; abundance: NA; CDR3aa: CASSQASGETQYF; CDR3nt: TGTGCCAGCAGTCAGGCTAGCGGCGAGACCCAGTACTTC
j_gene: TRBJ2-7; v_gene: TRBV6-1; len: 14; d_gene: TRBD1; abundance: NA; CDR3aa: CASSSPGQPYEQYF; CDR3nt: TGTGCCAGCAGTTCCCCGGGACAGCCCTACGAGCAGTACTTC
j_gene: TRBJ2-2; v_gene: TRBV15; len: 15; d_gene: TRBD1; abundance: NA; CDR3aa: CATSRGQGATGELFF; CDR3nt: TGTGCCACCAGCAGAGGACAGGGGGCTACCGGGGAGCTGTTTTTT
j_gene: TRBJ2-7; v_gene: TRBV11-2; len: 15; d_gene: NA; abundance: NA; CDR3aa: CASSLWRTEGTEQYF; CDR3nt: TGTGCCAGCAGCTTATGGCGGACAGAGGGGACCGAGCAGTACTTC
j_gene: TRBJ2-7; v_gene: TRBV29-1; len: 12; d_gene: TRBD1; abundance: once; CDR3aa: CSVEDRSYEQYF; CDR3nt: TGCAGCGTTGAGGACAGGTCCTACGAGCAGTACTTC
j_gene: TRBJ1-4; v_gene: TRBV25-1; len: 15; d_gene: NA; abundance: NA; CDR3aa: CASSETTSTNEKLFF; CDR3nt: TGTGCCAGCAGTGAAACTACTTCCACTAATGAAAAACTGTTTTTT
j_gene: TRBJ2-1; v_gene: TRBV4-3; len: 18; d_gene: TRBD2; abundance: NA; CDR3aa: CASSQATGTSVNYNEQFF; CDR3nt: TGCGCCAGCAGCCAAGCAACCGGGACTAGCGTGAACTACAATGAGCAGTTCTTC
j_gene: TRBJ1-1; v_gene: TRBV7-2; len: 14; d_gene: NA; abundance: NA; CDR3aa: CASSVQGGDTEAFF; CDR3nt: TGTGCCAGCAGCGTCCAGGGAGGGGACACTGAAGCTTTCTTT
j_gene: TRBJ2-3; v_gene: TRBV18; len: 17; d_gene: TRBD2; abundance: NA; CDR3aa: CASSPPIGTSRTDTQYF; CDR3nt: TGTGCCAGCTCACCACCGATAGGGACTAGCAGAACAGATACGCAGTATTTT
j_gene: TRBJ1-5; v_gene: TRBV27; len: 14; d_gene: NA; abundance: few; CDR3aa: CASSPSGGNQPQHF; CDR3nt: TGTGCCAGCAGTCCTTCAGGGGGCAATCAGCCCCAGCATTTT
j_gene: TRBJ2-1; v_gene: TRBV10-3; len: 15; d_gene: NA; abundance: NA; CDR3aa: CAISEPGSPFNEQFF; CDR3nt: TGTGCCATCAGTGAGCCTGGGAGTCCCTTCAATGAGCAGTTCTTC
j_gene: TRBJ2-7; v_gene: TRBV28; len: 11; d_gene: NA; abundance: NA; CDR3aa: CASSLRYEQYF; CDR3nt: TGTGCCAGCAGCCTTCGGTACGAGCAGTACTTC
j_gene: TRBJ1-3; v_gene: TRBV21-1; len: 17; d_gene: NA; abundance: once; CDR3aa: CASRLPETGYSGNTIYF; CDR3nt: TGTGCCAGTCGCCTACCCGAAACAGGATACTCTGGAAACACCATATATTTT
j_gene: TRBJ2-3; v_gene: TRBV5-4; len: 15; d_gene: NA; abundance: NA; CDR3aa: CASSFGSAPVDTQYF; CDR3nt: TGTGCCAGCAGCTTTGGATCAGCCCCGGTGGATACGCAGTATTTT
j_gene: TRBJ2-3; v_gene: TRBV27; len: 15; d_gene: TRBD2; abundance: once; CDR3aa: CASSLEGGPTDTQYF; CDR3nt: TGTGCCAGCAGTTTGGAGGGAGGGCCGACAGATACGCAGTATTTT
j_gene: TRBJ1-1; v_gene: TRBV2; len: 15; d_gene: NA; abundance: NA; CDR3aa: CASSGLQGSSGEAFF; CDR3nt: TGTGCCAGCTCGGGCCTCCAGGGTAGTAGCGGTGAAGCTTTCTTT
j_gene: TRBJ2-7; v_gene: TRBV5-1; len: 15; d_gene: NA; abundance: NA; CDR3aa: CASSLEKRISYEQYF; CDR3nt: TGCGCCAGCAGCTTGGAAAAGCGGATCTCCTACGAGCAGTACTTC
j_gene: TRBJ1-4; v_gene: TRBV28; len: 15; d_gene: NA; abundance: few; CDR3aa: CASSHGGGWDEKLFF; CDR3nt: TGTGCCAGCAGCCACGGGGGGGGCTGGGATGAAAAACTGTTTTTT
j_gene: TRBJ1-1; v_gene: TRBV28; len: 12; d_gene: TRBD1; abundance: NA; CDR3aa: CASRTGGTEAFF; CDR3nt: TGTGCCAGCAGGACAGGGGGCACTGAAGCTTTCTTT
j_gene: TRBJ2-1; v_gene: TRBV5-4; len: 15; d_gene: TRBD2; abundance: NA; CDR3aa: CASSLLAGVANEQFF; CDR3nt: TGTGCCAGCAGCTTACTAGCGGGGGTTGCAAATGAGCAGTTCTTC
j_gene: TRBJ2-5; v_gene: TRBV2; len: 14; d_gene: TRBD1; abundance: NA; CDR3aa: CASSGDRGQETQYF; CDR3nt: TGTGCCAGCAGTGGCGACAGGGGCCAAGAGACCCAGTACTTC
j_gene: TRBJ2-1; v_gene: TRBV7-9; len: 15; d_gene: NA; abundance: NA; CDR3aa: CASSPEPAVLNEQFF; CDR3nt: TGTGCCAGCAGCCCCGAGCCAGCCGTCCTCAATGAGCAGTTCTTC
j_gene: TRBJ1-5; v_gene: TRBV5-5; len: 17; d_gene: NA; abundance: NA; CDR3aa: CASSLDREVRGNQPQHF; CDR3nt: TGTGCCAGCAGCTTGGACAGGGAAGTTCGAGGCAATCAGCCCCAGCATTTT